The 14 T cell receptor beta chains in this list originate from one sample, sequenced in a study of blood T cell repertoires in COVID-19. The table came from immunoSEQ multiplex PCR; TCRdb's copy has only in-frame clones and leaves some out. The data contain around 230,000 clones, approximately 91% of them singletons. The material sequenced was peripheral blood. These receptors came from a man aged 35-49 years with acute or convalescent COVID-19.

The chain uses TRBV28 and TRBJ1-4, with a tentative D call TRBD1 (5 bases). Germline V CDR1 and CDR2: MDHEN, SYDVKM. Trimming left V 6 bases short and J 3 bases short, with 11 bases between. This CDR3 comprises 14 residues. The DNA for the CDR3 is TGTGCCAGCAGGTACGGGGGGGCTAATGAAAAACTGTTTTTT. It encodes CASRYGGANEKLFF. Combining the CDR3 with reference TRBV28 and TRBJ1-4 gives the whole variable domain DVKVTQSSRYLVKRTGEKVFLECVQDMDHENMFWYRQDPGLGLRLIYFSYDVKMKEKGDIPEGYSVSREKKERFSLILESASTNQTSMYLCASRYGGANEKLFFGSGTQLSVL.

The chain joins TRBV19 to TRBJ1-2; weak D call: TRBD1 (6 bases). With 5 bases removed from V and 0 bases from J, the gap between germline ends came to 13 bases. The CDR3 loop spans 15 amino acids. The V gene's germline CDR1 is LNHDA and CDR2 SQIVND (reference sequence). As DNA, the CDR3 is TGTGCCAGTAGTGTCGACAGGCTGACTAACTATGGCTACACCTTC. Encoded protein: CASSVDRLTNYGYTF.

The chain recombines TRBV7-2 with TRBJ2-3; TRBD2 might be the D (7 bases). CDR1 and CDR2 from the germline V gene are SGHTA and FQGNSA. V lost 5 bases to trimming and J lost 0 bases, with 12 bases between them. This CDR3 spans 15 amino acids. For the CDR3, the DNA is TGTGCCAGCAGCCCTAGGGGGGGGAGCACAGATACGCAGTATTTT. Translation: CASSPRGGSTDTQYF.

About this clone itself: The same CDR3 can be traced to other DNA sequences in this sample. The chain has TRBV6-5 and TRBJ2-1; 10 nucleotides match TRBD1. Germline CDR1 is MNHEY and CDR2 is SVGAGI. V lost 4 bases to trimming and J lost 5 bases; unmatched junction nucleotides: 2. The CDR3 contains 14 residues. CDR3 region: CASSLDRGDNEQFF. CDR3 nucleotides: TGTGCCAGCAGTTTGGACAGGGGGGACAATGAGCAGTTCTTC.

This clone has a handful of counts. The chain links TRBV7-3 to TRBJ2-1, with TRBD2 matching 7 bases. Germline assignment: CDR1 SGHTA and CDR2 FQGTGA. V was clipped by 6 bases and J by 5 bases; unmatched bases: 16. This CDR3 has 17 amino acids. CDR3 in DNA: TGTGCCAGCAGTCAACCGGCTAGCGGAGCTACAAACAATGAGCAGTTCTTC. Translated: CASSQPASGATNNEQFF.

The gene calls are TRBV19 and TRBJ1-2; TRBD1 might be the D (6 bases). The V end was cut by 7 bases, the J end by 8 bases, with 26 bases between. This CDR3 has 16 residues. Germline V gene data show CDR1 as LNHDA and CDR2 as SQIVND (reference sequence). CDR3 nucleotide sequence: TGTGCCAGTACCCCCGGGCGGCAGGGGCCATTTAGGGGCTACACCTTC. It specifies CASTPGRQGPFRGYTF.

This chain connects TRBV11-2 to TRBJ1-1; no definite D call. Trimming cost V 3 bases and J 0 bases, with 8 bases left between them. The CDR3 sequence is 14 residues long. The germline CDR1 and CDR2 sequences are SGHAT and FQNNGV. The chain's CDR3 is CASSFPGLNTEAFF. The CDR3 coding sequence is TGTGCCAGCAGCTTTCCGGGATTGAACACTGAAGCTTTCTTT.

The chain is built from TRBV5-4 and TRBJ1-6; D gene ambiguous. Trimming took off 4 bases at V and 13 bases at J, with 24 bases between the two ends. Per germline, CDR1 SGHNT and CDR2 YYREEE (reference sequence). The CDR3 contains 16 residues. CDR3 in DNA: TGTGCCAGCAGCCTGGACCCTGCTCTAGGTCCAACGCCCCTCCACTTT. Amino acids: CASSLDPALGPTPLHF. Full variable domain (outside the CDR3, taken from reference TRBV5-4 and TRBJ1-6): ETGVTQSPTHLIKTRGQQVTLRCSSQSGHNTVSWYQQALGQGPQFIFQYYREEENGRGNFPPRFSGLQFPNYSSELNVNALELDDSALYLCASSLDPALGPTPLHFGNGTRLTVT.

The chain has TRBV11-2 and TRBJ2-3; D gene unclear. Deletions cut 2 bases from V and 0 bases from J, with 9 bases between. The CDR3 runs 15 residues. Per germline, CDR1 SGHAT and CDR2 FQNNGV. The CDR3 sequence: CASSLTRLSTDTQYF. In DNA form, the CDR3 reads TGTGCCAGCAGCTTAACTCGGTTAAGCACAGATACGCAGTATTTT.

This clone was detected a few times. The CDR3 sequence is CSVVDGVYEQYF. DNA for the CDR3: TGCAGCGTTGTGGATGGAGTCTACGAGCAGTACTTC. This chain connects TRBV29-1 to TRBJ2-7; D is unresolved. Trimming pared 4 bases from V and 3 bases from J, leaving 10 bases between. CDR1 is SQVTM and CDR2 is ANQGSEA in the germline V gene. This CDR3 has 12 residues.

V is TRBV19 and J is TRBJ2-5; D not certain. This CDR3 is built from 15 residues. Trimming removed 6 bases from V and 5 bases from J, with 19 bases in between. Germline V gene lookup returns CDR1 LNHDA and CDR2 SQIVND (reference sequence). The CDR3: CASSPGGGGTETQYF. CDR3 nucleotides: TGTGCCAGTAGCCCCGGTGGTGGCGGAACGGAGACCCAGTACTTC.

J is TRBJ1-2 and V is TRBV5-8; D is ambiguous. The V gene lost 4 bases and the J gene lost 8 bases, with 12 bases spanning the gap. The CDR3 extends over 12 amino acids. Germline CDR1 and CDR2: SGHTS and YDEGEE. In DNA form, the CDR3 reads TGTGCCAGCAGCCTGGCGGGTTGGGGCTACACCTTC. This codes for CASSLAGWGYTF.

The chain is built from TRBV7-6 and TRBJ1-5; a weak D match, TRBD1 (6 bases). The CDR3 has 14 amino acids. Germline V gives CDR1 SGHVS, CDR2 FNYEAQ. V lost 5 bases and J 5 bases, leaving 13 bases between the germline ends. The CDR3 DNA sequence: TGTGCCAGCAGCCCAGGGGATGTTCATCAGCCCCAGCATTTT. Its protein product is CASSPGDVHQPQHF. The full variable domain, in which reference TRBV7-6 and TRBJ1-5 provide the parts outside the CDR3, is GAGVSQSPRYKVTKRGQDVALRCDPISGHVSLYWYRQALGQGPEFLTYFNYEAQQDKSGLPNDRFSAERPEGSISTLTIQRTEQRDSAMYRCASSPGDVHQPQHFGDGTRLSIL.

The rearrangement uses TRBV29-1 and TRBJ2-4; 7 bases map to TRBD2. The CDR3 extends over 14 amino acids. V lost 5 bases and J lost 6; bases outside the gene matches: 10. The germline CDR1 and CDR2 sequences are SQVTM and ANQGSEA. CDR3 in amino acids: CSVLGEGLRNIQYF. CDR3 DNA sequence: TGCAGCGTTTTAGGGGAGGGGCTCCGAAACATTCAGTACTTC.